This TCR beta chain was identified during a study of cytomegalovirus exposure and HLA in healthy donors. Turning to this clone: Its antigen is not known.

Findings and caveats of the study: Later analysis placed DRB1 highest and HLA-C lowest in TCR association rates, which differed by HLA locus.

This CDR3 region has 15 residues. Germline V CDR1 and CDR2: MNHEY, SMNVEV (reference sequence). The V gene lost 2 bases and the J gene lost 5 bases, with 16 bases spanning the gap. Both 60 Vbeta primers and 13 Jbeta primers went into the PCR. Assay: immunoSEQ multiplex PCR; the TCRdb copy retains only in-frame clones and omits some. The sample totals about 130,000 clones. What was sequenced was PBMCs. This rearrangement joins TRBV27 to TRBJ2-7; the D gene is possibly TRBD2 (5 bases). The clonotype originates from a man aged 40-49 years in good health and CMV-seronegative. The DNA for the CDR3 is TGTGCCAGCAGTTTAGGCGGGCGCGATACCCACGAGCAGTACTTC. Amino acids: CASSLGGRDTHEQYF.